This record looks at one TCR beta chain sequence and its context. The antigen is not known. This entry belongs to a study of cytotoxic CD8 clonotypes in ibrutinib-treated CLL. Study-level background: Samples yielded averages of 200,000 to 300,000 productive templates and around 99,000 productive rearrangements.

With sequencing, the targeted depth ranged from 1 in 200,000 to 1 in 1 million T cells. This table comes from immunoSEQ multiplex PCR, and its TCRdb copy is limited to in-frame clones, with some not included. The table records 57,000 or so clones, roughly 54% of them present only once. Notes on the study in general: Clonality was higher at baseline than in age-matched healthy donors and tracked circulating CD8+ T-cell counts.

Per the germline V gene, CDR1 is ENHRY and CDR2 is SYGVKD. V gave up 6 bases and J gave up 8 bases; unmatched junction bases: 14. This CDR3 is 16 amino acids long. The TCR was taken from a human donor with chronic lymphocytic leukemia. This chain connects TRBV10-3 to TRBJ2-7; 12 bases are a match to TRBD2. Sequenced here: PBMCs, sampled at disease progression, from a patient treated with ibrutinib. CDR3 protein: CAIRRTSGIGPTQQYF. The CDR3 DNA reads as TGTGCCATCAGAAGGACTAGCGGGATTGGTCCTACACAGCAGTACTTC.